Sequencing of this T cell receptor beta chain was carried out in a study of vaccination and CD4 T cells after COVID-19. As to this clonotype: Its antigen remains unidentified.

The CDR3 is made up of 15 amino acids. The germline CDR1 and CDR2 sequences are SGHDT and YYEEEE. Between the trimmed V and J ends, which lost 3 bases and 5 bases, there was a span of 17 bases. Oncomine TCR Beta short-read sequencing was applied to DNA from cultured CD4+ T cells. TCRdb re-derived calls from the PCR reads in MiXCR, one entry per CDR3 protein. The sample holds around 10,000 distinct CDR3 sequences, about 65% seen once. Described treatment: roughly 11-day PBMC culture with coronavirus spike peptide pools or control peptides (ViraFEST assay). The sample here was CD4+ T cells from blood, cultured in vitro, taken before SARS-CoV-2 vaccination. The rearrangement uses TRBV5-6 and TRBJ2-5; perhaps TRBD2 as D (5 bases). The sequence was obtained from a human donor who had recovered from COVID-19. The CDR3, as DNA: TGTGCCAGCAGCTATAGACCGAAACCGGGGGAGACCCAGTACTTC. Translated: CASSYRPKPGETQYF.